The clone carrying this TCR beta chain was detected only once. The CDR3 contains 16 residues. Germline values: CDR1 SGHVS, CDR2 FQNEAQ. V dropped 1 base and J dropped 2 bases, with 12 bases sitting between them. The source of the sample is a study of blood T cells in healthy people across ages. Alongside a J-beta primer mix, a sample-barcoded 5' primer served in a second PCR lasting roughly 6 to 11 cycles. A tag from a template-switch adaptor with 12 random nucleotides marked each cDNA molecule. MiXCR, applied by TCRdb to the 5' RACE reads, yields one record per CDR3 protein. The table lists some 800,000 distinct CDR3 sequences, 25% of them singletons, with approximately 4% in the top ten. This sample also appeared in a second study, on T cells of mothers and their children. That investigation notes: Each child gave about 3 million TCR beta CDR3 reads (each mother, over 9.5 million).

V is TRBV7-8 and J is TRBJ1-5; D might be TRBD1 (6 bases). The clonotype comes from a boy aged 5-17 years in good health. The sample taken for sequencing was blood. The CDR3 reads CASSLVGGLGNQPQHF. The DNA for the CDR3 is TGTGCCAGCAGCTTAGTTGGGGGCTTGGGCAATCAGCCCCAGCATTTT.